This T cell receptor beta chain was identified in a study of neoadjuvant anti-PD-1 for oral cavity cancer. Libraries were prepared by immunoSEQ multiplex PCR; TCRdb keeps only in-frame clonotypes and omits some of them. The table records over 65,000 clones, about 88% of them present only once. A remark on this clone: Its antigen is unknown.

Stated time point: after neoadjuvant nivolumab, at surgical resection. The patients had HPV-negative, locally advanced oral cavity squamous cell carcinoma. This CDR3 is built from 16 residues. Trimming stripped 3 bases from V and 3 bases from J, with 19 bases between. Germline assignment: CDR1 SGHRS and CDR2 YFSETQ. Whole-study results and caveats: Pretreatment Treg/Th17 ratio correlated inversely with post-treatment tumor clonality.

The sample was PBMCs, taken after nivolumab (anti-PD-1) treatment. This chain joins TRBV5-1 and TRBJ2-7, with D possibly TRBD1 on 6 matching bases. The sequence was collected from a person aged 35-79 years with oral cavity squamous cell carcinoma. CDR3 sequence: CASSSAVDRAIYEQYF. As DNA, the CDR3 is TGCGCCAGCAGCTCGGCGGTGGACAGAGCTATCTACGAGCAGTACTTC.